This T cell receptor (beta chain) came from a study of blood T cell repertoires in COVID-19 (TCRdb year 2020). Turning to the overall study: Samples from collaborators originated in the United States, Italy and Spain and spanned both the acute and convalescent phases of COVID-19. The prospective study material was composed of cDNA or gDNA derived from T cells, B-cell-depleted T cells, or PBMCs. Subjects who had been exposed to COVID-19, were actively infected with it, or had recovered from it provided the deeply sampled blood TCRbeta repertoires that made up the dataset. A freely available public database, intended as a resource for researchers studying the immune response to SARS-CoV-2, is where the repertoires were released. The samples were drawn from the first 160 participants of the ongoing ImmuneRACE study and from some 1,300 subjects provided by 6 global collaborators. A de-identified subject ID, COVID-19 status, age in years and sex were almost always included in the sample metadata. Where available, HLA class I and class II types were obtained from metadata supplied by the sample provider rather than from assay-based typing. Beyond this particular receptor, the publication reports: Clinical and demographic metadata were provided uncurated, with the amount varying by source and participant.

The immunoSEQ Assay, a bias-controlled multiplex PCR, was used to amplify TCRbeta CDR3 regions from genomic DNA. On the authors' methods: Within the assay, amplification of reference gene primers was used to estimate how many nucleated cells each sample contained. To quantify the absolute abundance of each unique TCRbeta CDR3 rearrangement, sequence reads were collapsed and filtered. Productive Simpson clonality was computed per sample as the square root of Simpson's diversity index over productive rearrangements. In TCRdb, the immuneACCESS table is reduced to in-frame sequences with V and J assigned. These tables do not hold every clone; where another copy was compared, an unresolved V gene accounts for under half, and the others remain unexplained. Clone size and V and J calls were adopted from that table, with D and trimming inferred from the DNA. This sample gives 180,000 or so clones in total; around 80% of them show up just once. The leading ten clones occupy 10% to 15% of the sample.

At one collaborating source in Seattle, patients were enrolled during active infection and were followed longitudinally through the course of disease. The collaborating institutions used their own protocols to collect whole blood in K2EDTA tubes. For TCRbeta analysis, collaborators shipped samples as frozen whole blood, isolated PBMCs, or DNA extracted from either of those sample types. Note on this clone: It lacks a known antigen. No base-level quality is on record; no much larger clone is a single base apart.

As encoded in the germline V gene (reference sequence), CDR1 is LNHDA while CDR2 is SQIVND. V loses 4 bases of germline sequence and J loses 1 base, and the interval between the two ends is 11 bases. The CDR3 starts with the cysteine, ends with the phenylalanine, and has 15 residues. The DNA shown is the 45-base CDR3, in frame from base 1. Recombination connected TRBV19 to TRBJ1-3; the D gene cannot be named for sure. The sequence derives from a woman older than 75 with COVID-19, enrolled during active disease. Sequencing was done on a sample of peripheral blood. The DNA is TGTGCCAGTAGTAGATTTACATTGTCTGGAAACACCATATATTTT. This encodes CASSRFTLSGNTIYF.